This T cell receptor (beta chain) is drawn from a study of CD8 T cells in Susac syndrome. This CDR3 comprises 14 residues. Looked up from germline, CDR1 is SQVTM and CDR2 is ANQGSEA. V gave up 6 bases and J gave up 7 bases, with 18 bases separating them. Reverse transcription of about 0.45 to 1 ug RNA was performed with random hexamers. Amplification of TCR beta CDR3 used immunoSEQ multiplex PCR across 54 Vbeta and 13 Jbeta. TCRdb fed the immunoSEQ multiplex PCR reads into MiXCR, producing one record per CDR3 protein. Among roughly 150,000 distinct CDR3 sequences listed, 85% to 95% were seen once. Input material: CD4+ T cells from PBMCs. This chain uses TRBV29-1 with TRBJ1-4, with D perhaps matching TRBD1 (5 bases). This receptor was identified in a human donor with Susac syndrome. DNA of the CDR3: TGCAGCGTCCGAACGGAGGGGCCTCTTGAAAAACTGTTTTTT. It codes for CSVRTEGPLEKLFF.